This T cell receptor (beta chain) is from a study of cytomegalovirus exposure and HLA in healthy donors. The PCR was carried out with 60 Vbeta primers and 13 Jbeta primers. Assay: immunoSEQ multiplex PCR; the TCRdb copy retains only in-frame clones and omits some. The repertoire holds about 180,000 clones, with approximately 73% as singletons. This CDR3 spans 17 amino acids. The V gene's germline CDR1 is MDHEN and CDR2 SYDVKM. V trimming: 5 bases; J trimming: 0 bases; junction bases outside the gene matches: 9. This TCR was recovered from a woman in her 30s in good health and CMV-seropositive. The specimen sequenced was PBMCs. This rearrangement joins TRBV28 to TRBJ2-1, with 8 nucleotides matching TRBD2. CDR3 DNA sequence: TGTGCCAGCAGTACCATAGCGGGACCGAGCTCCTACAATGAGCAGTTCTTC. This codes for CASSTIAGPSSYNEQFF.